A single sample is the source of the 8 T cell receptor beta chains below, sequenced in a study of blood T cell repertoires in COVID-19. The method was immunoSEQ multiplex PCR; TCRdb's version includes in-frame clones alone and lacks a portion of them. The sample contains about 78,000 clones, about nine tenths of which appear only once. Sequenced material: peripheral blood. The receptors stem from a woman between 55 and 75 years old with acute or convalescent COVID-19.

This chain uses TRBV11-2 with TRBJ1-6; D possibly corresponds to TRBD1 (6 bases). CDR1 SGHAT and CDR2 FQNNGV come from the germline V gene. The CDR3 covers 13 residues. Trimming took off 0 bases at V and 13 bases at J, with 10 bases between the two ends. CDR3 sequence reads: CASSLERGIPLHF. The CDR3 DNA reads TGTGCCAGCAGCTTAGAAAGGGGGATCCCCCTCCACTTT.

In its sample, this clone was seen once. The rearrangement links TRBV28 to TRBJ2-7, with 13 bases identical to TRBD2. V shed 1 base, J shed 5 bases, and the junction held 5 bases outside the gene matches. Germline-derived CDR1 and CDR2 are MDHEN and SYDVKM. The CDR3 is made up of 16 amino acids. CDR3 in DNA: TGTGCCAGCAGTTTATTCTCGGGACTAGCGGGGAACGAGCAGTACTTC. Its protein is CASSLFSGLAGNEQYF.

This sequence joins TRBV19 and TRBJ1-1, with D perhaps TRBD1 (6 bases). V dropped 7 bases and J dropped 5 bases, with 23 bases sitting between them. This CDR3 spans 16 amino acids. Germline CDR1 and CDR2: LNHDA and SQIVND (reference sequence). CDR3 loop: CASKQRDNNRVTEAFF. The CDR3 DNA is TGTGCCAGTAAACAACGGGACAACAATCGGGTTACTGAAGCTTTCTTT.

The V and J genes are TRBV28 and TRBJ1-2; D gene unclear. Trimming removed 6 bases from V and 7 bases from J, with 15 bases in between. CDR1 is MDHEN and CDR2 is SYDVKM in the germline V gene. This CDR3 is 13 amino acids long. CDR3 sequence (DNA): TGTGCCAGCAGATCTGTCATAGCGGGTGGCTACACCTTC. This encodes CASRSVIAGGYTF.

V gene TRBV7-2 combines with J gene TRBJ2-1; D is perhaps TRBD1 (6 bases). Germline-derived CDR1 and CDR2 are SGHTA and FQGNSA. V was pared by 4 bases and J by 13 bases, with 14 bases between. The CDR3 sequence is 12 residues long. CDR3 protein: CASSSYQGIQFF. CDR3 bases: TGTGCCAGCAGCTCCTACCAGGGGATCCAGTTCTTC.

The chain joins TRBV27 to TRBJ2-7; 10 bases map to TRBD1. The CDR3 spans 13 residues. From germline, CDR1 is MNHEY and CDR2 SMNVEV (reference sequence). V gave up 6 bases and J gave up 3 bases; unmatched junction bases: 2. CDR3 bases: TGTGCCAGCAGAAGGACAGGGGGCTACGAGCAGTACTTC. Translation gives CASRRTGGYEQYF.

The CDR3 DNA sequence: TGTGCCAGCAACTCACCTGGACAGGGGGACCAAGAGACCCAGTACTTC. Its translation is CASNSPGQGDQETQYF. This chain uses TRBV2 with TRBJ2-5; 10 nucleotides match TRBD1. Germline V CDR1 and CDR2: SNHLY, FYNNEI. The V gene end was trimmed by 7 bases and the J gene end by 0 bases; junction bases not matched to a gene: 8. This CDR3 contains 16 residues. Looking up the rest from reference TRBV2 and TRBJ2-5 gives the full variable domain: EPEVTQTPSHQVTQMGQEVILRCVPISNHLYFYWYRQILGQKVEFLVSFYNNEISEKSEIFDDQFSVERPDGSNFTLKIRSTKLEDSAMYFCASNSPGQGDQETQYFGPGTRLLVL.

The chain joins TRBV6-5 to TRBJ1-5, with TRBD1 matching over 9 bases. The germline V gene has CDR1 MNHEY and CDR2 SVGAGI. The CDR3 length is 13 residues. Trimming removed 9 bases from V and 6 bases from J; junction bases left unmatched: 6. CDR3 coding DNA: TGTGCCAGTCGGGACAGGGTTGGTCAGCCCCAGCATTTT. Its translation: CASRDRVGQPQHF.